The 22 T cell receptor beta chains given below trace back to one sample, sequenced in a study of control samples from healthy donors and cancer patients. Repertoires were generated with immunoSEQ multiplex PCR, while TCRdb's copy carries only in-frame clones and drops some. The sample shows around 94,000 clones, about 90% of them seen only once. The sequenced sample consisted of blood. The receptors originated from a woman aged 18 to 35 in good health.

The rearrangement links TRBV21-1 to TRBJ2-4. TRBV21-1 is assigned pseudogene status. The CDR3 totals 19 residues. CDR3 nucleotide sequence: TGTGCCAGCAGCAAAGCAAGATTCCCAGAAAAGCTAGCCAAAAACATTCAGTACTTC. This codes for CASSKARFPEKLAKNIQYF.

CDR3 sequence reads: CASSLKGGNTEAFF. The CDR3, as DNA: TGTGCCAGCAGTCTTAAAGGAGGGAACACTGAAGCTTTCTTT. V and J are TRBV6-6 and TRBJ1-1; no clear D gene. Germline values: CDR1 MNHNY, CDR2 SVGAGI (reference sequence). This CDR3 region has 14 residues. Trimming stripped 5 bases from V and 1 base from J, with 11 bases between.

This chain links TRBV10-2 with TRBJ2-5, with D possibly TRBD2 on 5 matching bases. From germline, CDR1 is WSHSY and CDR2 SAAADI. The CDR3 extends over 16 amino acids. V gave up 3 bases and J gave up 1 base, with 15 bases separating them. CDR3 residues: CASSDRRGAGQETQYF. CDR3 DNA: TGCGCCAGCAGTGATAGACGGGGTGCGGGCCAAGAGACCCAGTACTTC.

V is TRBV18 and J is TRBJ1-2; the D is unclear. V was shortened by 0 bases and J by 7 bases, with 12 bases between the two germline ends. The CDR3 runs to 14 residues. The germline V gene has CDR1 KGHSH and CDR2 LQKENI. CDR3 loop: CASSPPAGMGGYTF. CDR3 coding DNA: TGTGCCAGCTCACCACCTGCGGGGATGGGTGGCTACACCTTC.

The chain employs TRBV7-9 and TRBJ1-1; TRBD1 is a possible D gene (6 bases). Germline values: CDR1 SEHNR, CDR2 FQNEAQ (reference sequence). Deletions cut 5 bases from V and 1 base from J, with 14 bases between. CDR3 length equals 15 residues. In DNA form, the CDR3 reads TGTGCCAGCAGCCCCGAGGGGGGCTGGAACACTGAAGCTTTCTTT. Translation: CASSPEGGWNTEAFF.

V usage is TRBV5-6 and J usage is TRBJ1-3, with D possibly being TRBD1 (6 bases). Germline V lookup: CDR1 SGHDT, CDR2 YYEEEE. The CDR3 has 13 amino acids. With 4 bases removed from V and 11 bases from J, the gap between germline ends came to 16 bases. The CDR3 nucleotides read TGTGCCAGCAGCCCTCAGAGGGGGGTCGCCATATATTTT. Its protein is CASSPQRGVAIYF. The complete variable domain, with remaining parts taken from reference TRBV5-6 and TRBJ1-3, reads DAGVTQSPTHLIKTRGQQVTLRCSPKSGHDTVSWYQQALGQGPQFIFQYYEEEERQRGNFPDRFSGHQFPNYSSELNVNALLLGDSALYLCASSPQRGVAIYFGEGSWLTVV.

A word on this clone: The conserved phenylalanine or tryptophan is not found at the CDR3 terminus, so this likely reflects a read error. This chain joins TRBV13 and TRBJ1-2; D is undetermined. The CDR3 spans 12 residues. CDR1 and CDR2 from the germline V gene are PRHDT and FYEKMQ (reference sequence). V was cut by 5 bases and J by 7 bases, with 11 bases left in between. In DNA form, the CDR3 reads TGTGCCAGCAGCCCAGAGTTAAGTGGCTACACCCTC. This translates into CASSPELSGYTL.

The V gene is TRBV5-4, the J gene TRBJ2-1, with no clear D. V lost 3 bases and J lost 7, with 8 bases in between. Germline CDR1 is SGHNT and CDR2 is YYREEE (reference sequence). This CDR3 region has 12 residues. Here the CDR3 reads CASSSLGNEQFF. CDR3 nucleotide sequence: TGTGCCAGCAGCTCTCTTGGAAATGAGCAGTTCTTC.

This clone appeared once. This chain links TRBV4-1 with TRBJ2-5, with a tentative D call TRBD2 (6 bases). Between the trimmed V and J ends, which lost 4 bases and 4 bases, there was a span of 22 bases. This CDR3 contains 17 residues. Germline V CDR1 and CDR2: MGHRA, YSYEKL. This CDR3 is CASSRAGHGGPPETQYF. Here the CDR3 DNA reads TGCGCCAGCAGCCGGGCCGGACACGGGGGTCCTCCAGAGACCCAGTACTTC.

The genes are TRBV5-1 and TRBJ1-5; D perhaps matches TRBD1 (5 bases). This CDR3 has 13 residues. V dropped 5 bases and J dropped 5 bases, with 11 bases sitting between them. Looked up from germline, CDR1 is SGHRS and CDR2 is YFSETQ. The CDR3 region is CASRGGIDQPQHF. CDR3 DNA sequence: TGCGCCAGCAGGGGGGGAATTGATCAGCCCCAGCATTTT.

The chain employs TRBV7-9 and TRBJ1-2; D unresolved. V lost 5 bases and J 4 bases, leaving 14 bases between the germline ends. Germline CDR1 reads SEHNR; CDR2 reads FQNEAQ (reference sequence). The CDR3 is 14 amino acids. The CDR3 coding sequence is TGTGCCAGCAGCCTGGCCCGCAGTAGCTATGGCTACACCTTC. This translates into CASSLARSSYGYTF. Full variable domain (outside the CDR3, taken from reference TRBV7-9 and TRBJ1-2): DTGVSQNPRHKITKRGQNVTFRCDPISEHNRLYWYRQTLGQGPEFLTYFQNEAQLEKSRLLSDRFSAERPKGSFSTLEIQRTEQGDSAMYLCASSLARSSYGYTFGSGTRLTVV.

For the CDR3, the DNA is TGCGCCAGCAGCCCCCAGGGCGCAGGGGGCGACGGCTACACCTTC. This encodes CASSPQGAGGDGYTF. The J gene is TRBJ1-2, the V gene TRBV4-3; 8 nucleotides agree with TRBD1. J was trimmed by 8 bases and V by 4 bases; bases with no gene match: 12. Germline values: CDR1 LGHNA, CDR2 YSLEER. The CDR3 runs to 15 residues.

This sequence joins TRBV27 and TRBJ2-2; weak D call: TRBD2 (5 bases). Trimming took off 1 base at V and 4 bases at J, with 10 bases between the two ends. From germline, CDR1 is MNHEY and CDR2 SMNVEV (reference sequence). CDR3 size: 15 residues. The CDR3 reads CASSLFGVGTGELFF. The CDR3 DNA follows: TGTGCCAGCAGTTTATTCGGGGTAGGCACCGGGGAGCTGTTTTTT.

This rearrangement joins TRBV3-1 (or the pseudogene TRBV3-2) to TRBJ1-2; D is unresolved. Germline CDR1 and CDR2: LGHDT and YNNKEL (reference sequence). CDR3 length equals 19 residues. CDR3 sequence: CAHCERTRGVDRINYGYTF. In DNA form, the CDR3 reads TGTGCACACTGCGAGAGGACCCGGGGTGTAGACCGAATTAACTATGGCTACACCTTC.

The CDR3 DNA is TGTGCCAGCAGCTTAGTAGGTGACAGGGGGACAGATACGCAGTATTTT. It yields the protein CASSLVGDRGTDTQYF. The chain links TRBV13 to TRBJ2-3; 9 nucleotides agree with TRBD1. The junction had 5 bases not matched to a gene; V was cut back by 1 base and J by 3 bases. The CDR3 has 16 amino acids. CDR1 is PRHDT and CDR2 is FYEKMQ in the germline V gene (reference sequence).

The DNA for the CDR3 is TGCGCCAGCAGTCACAAAAATGAAAAACTGTTTTTT. It specifies CASSHKNEKLFF. J is TRBJ1-4 and V is TRBV23-1; no definite D call. TRBV23-1 is an ORF, and what it does is uncertain. This CDR3 has 12 amino acids. Trimming removed 3 bases from V and 5 bases from J, with 4 bases in between.

V and J are TRBV19 and TRBJ2-1, with D maybe TRBD2 (5 bases). CDR1 and CDR2 from the germline V gene are LNHDA and SQIVND (reference sequence). The CDR3 spans 14 residues. V lost 3 bases, J lost 6 bases, and 12 bases lay in between. CDR3 protein: CASSMVGVINEQFF. CDR3 coding DNA: TGTGCCAGTAGTATGGTCGGGGTAATCAATGAGCAGTTCTTC.

The chain recombines TRBV28 with TRBJ1-2; D gene uncertain. V dropped 6 bases and J dropped 4 bases, with 12 bases sitting between them. This CDR3 contains 13 residues. Germline loops: CDR1 MDHEN, CDR2 SYDVKM. CDR3 sequence: CASSNTVAYGYTF. The CDR3 DNA is TGTGCCAGCAGCAATACAGTCGCCTATGGCTACACCTTC.

This clone was seen only once. This rearrangement joins TRBV30 to TRBJ2-1; 9 nucleotides line up with TRBD2. Germline V gene sequence: CDR1 GTSNPN, CDR2 SVGIG (reference sequence). The CDR3 has 16 amino acids. The trim removed 2 bases at V and 9 bases at J, leaving 14 bases unmatched. CDR3 loop: CAWSPIRRGGPVEQFF. In nucleotides, the CDR3 is TGTGCCTGGAGTCCCATAAGGCGGGGGGGGCCCGTTGAGCAGTTCTTC.

The chain uses TRBV27 and TRBJ1-5; D might be TRBD1 (5 bases). The germline V and J ends were trimmed by 4 bases and 7 bases, with 17 bases remaining between them. This CDR3 spans 15 amino acids. CDR1 is MNHEY and CDR2 is SMNVEV in the germline V gene (reference sequence). The CDR3 here is CASSSLGRVGQPQHF. The CDR3 DNA is TGTGCCAGCAGTTCCCTGGGCAGGGTCGGCCAGCCCCAGCATTTT.

The V and J genes are TRBV3-1 (or the pseudogene TRBV3-2) and TRBJ1-3; 7 bases fit TRBD1. Germline trimming cut 5 bases from V and 4 bases from J; bases unmatched to any gene: 8. Germline V gene data show CDR1 as LGHDT and CDR2 as YNNKEL (reference sequence). This CDR3 has 15 residues. The CDR3 nucleotides read TGTGCCAGCAGCAAAACAGGGGTATTCGGAAACACCATATATTTT. Its translation is CASSKTGVFGNTIYF.

This rearrangement joins TRBV27 to TRBJ2-4, with 9 bases fitting TRBD1. Trimming at V came to 6 bases and at J to 9 bases, leaving 9 bases not matched to a gene. The germline gives CDR1 MNHEY, CDR2 SMNVEV (reference sequence). This CDR3 region has 14 residues. CDR3 residues: CASSPNRGRSIQYF. DNA for the CDR3: TGTGCCAGCAGCCCTAACAGGGGGCGAAGCATTCAGTACTTC.